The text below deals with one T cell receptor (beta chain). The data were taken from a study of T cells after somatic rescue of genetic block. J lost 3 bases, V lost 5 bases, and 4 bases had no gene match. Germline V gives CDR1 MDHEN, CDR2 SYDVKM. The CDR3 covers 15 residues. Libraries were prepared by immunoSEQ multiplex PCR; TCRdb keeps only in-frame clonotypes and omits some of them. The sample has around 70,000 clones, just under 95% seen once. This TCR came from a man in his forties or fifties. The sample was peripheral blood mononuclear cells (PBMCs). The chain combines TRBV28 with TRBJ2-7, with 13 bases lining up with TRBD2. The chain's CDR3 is CASSAGLAGLYEQYF. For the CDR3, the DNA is TGTGCCAGCAGTGCGGGACTAGCGGGACTCTACGAGCAGTACTTC.